The 4 T cell receptor beta chains below all came from one sample that was sequenced in a study of cytotoxic CD8 clonotypes in ibrutinib-treated CLL. Some clones are missing from TCRdb's copy, which holds only in-frame ones; the method was immunoSEQ multiplex PCR. The table includes about 160,000 clones, 70% to 85% detected once. Sequenced here: PBMCs, sampled after 24 months of ibrutinib treatment. These TCRs come from a human donor with chronic lymphocytic leukemia.

The chain employs TRBV5-1 and TRBJ1-4; D possibly corresponds to TRBD1 (5 bases). Looked up from germline, CDR1 is SGHRS and CDR2 is YFSETQ. The CDR3 sequence is 16 residues long. V lost 0 bases and J lost 7, with 16 bases in between. CDR3 coding DNA: TGCGCCAGCAGCTTGGGCGACAGCGTCGCGGTTGAAAAACTGTTTTTT. Residues: CASSLGDSVAVEKLFF.

The chain carries TRBV7-6 and TRBJ2-1; TRBD2 agrees at 12 bases. Germline V gives CDR1 SGHVS, CDR2 FNYEAQ. The junction had 13 bases not matched to a gene; V was cut back by 1 base and J by 0 bases. The CDR3 loop spans 21 amino acids. CDR3 loop: CASSLGVLLAGGTSSYNEQFF. The CDR3 nucleotides are TGTGCCAGCAGCTTAGGCGTATTACTAGCGGGAGGTACAAGCTCCTACAATGAGCAGTTCTTC.

The chain recombines TRBV2 with TRBJ2-7; 10 positions agree with TRBD2. Germline V gene lookup returns CDR1 SNHLY and CDR2 FYNNEI. This CDR3 has 16 amino acids. The junction had 13 bases not matched to a gene; V was cut back by 4 bases and J by 7 bases. CDR3 residues: CASSGFRASGSKEQYF. CDR3 bases: TGTGCCAGCAGTGGTTTCAGAGCTAGCGGGAGTAAAGAGCAGTACTTC.

This clone was counted a single time. J is TRBJ2-5 and V is TRBV28; TRBD1 aligns across 7 bases. The J segment lost 4 bases and the V segment lost 5 bases, leaving 7 bases of the junction unmatched. The CDR3 contains 14 residues. The V gene's germline CDR1 is MDHEN and CDR2 SYDVKM. Here the CDR3 DNA reads TGTGCCAGCAGTCCGGCAGGGGGAAGAGAGACCCAGTACTTC. It codes for CASSPAGGRETQYF.